This T cell receptor beta chain is drawn from a study of CD4+ T cells in melanoma. Profiling relied on immunoSEQ multiplex PCR, and the TCRdb table lists in-frame clones only, not all of them. Of 20,000 to 25,000 clones listed, around 80% were seen once; the top ten hold less than 4%. Details on this clone: Its matching antigen is unknown.

Overall study results and limits: A reported correlation linked neoantigen-specific CD4+ T cells to CD8+, macrophage and B cell function. Reportedly, melanoma neoantigen-specific CD4+ T cells showed varied differentiation states.

This CDR3 is 17 amino acids long. Germline trimming cut 0 bases from V and 0 bases from J; bases unmatched to any gene: 5. From germline, CDR1 is SGHRS and CDR2 YFSETQ. Source material: cells from a culture (not recorded whether cultured in vitro). The receptor's source is a human donor with melanoma. The chain couples TRBV5-1 to TRBJ2-7, with 11 positions matching TRBD2. The CDR3 reads CASSLDLAGGRSYEQYF. DNA of the CDR3: TGCGCCAGCAGCTTGGATCTAGCGGGGGGCCGCTCCTACGAGCAGTACTTC.